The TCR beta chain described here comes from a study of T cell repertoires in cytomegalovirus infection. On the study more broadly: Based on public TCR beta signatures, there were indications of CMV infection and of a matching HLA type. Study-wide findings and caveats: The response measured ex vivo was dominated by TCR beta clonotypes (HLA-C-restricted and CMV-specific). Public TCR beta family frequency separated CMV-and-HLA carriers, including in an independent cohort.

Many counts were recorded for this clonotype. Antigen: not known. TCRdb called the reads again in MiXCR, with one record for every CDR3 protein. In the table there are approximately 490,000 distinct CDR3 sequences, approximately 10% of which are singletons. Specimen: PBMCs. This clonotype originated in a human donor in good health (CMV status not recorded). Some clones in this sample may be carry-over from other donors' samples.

The CDR3 nucleotides are TGCGCCAGCAGCTTGGGAGGGACAGGGAACACAGATACGCAGTATTTT. This sequence encodes CASSLGGTGNTDTQYF. The chain couples TRBV5-1 to TRBJ2-3; 9 bases match TRBD1. The J segment lost 2 bases and the V segment lost 0 bases, leaving 4 bases of the junction unmatched. Germline V gene data show CDR1 as SGHRS and CDR2 as YFSETQ. CDR3 length equals 16 residues.